Below, 30 T cell receptor beta chains from the same sample are listed, as sequenced in a study of CXCR3-negative and CXCR3-positive naive CD8 T cells. Study conclusions and caveats: Naive cells with CXCR3 showed TRB CDR3s that were more hydrophobic than those in CXCR3-negative naive cells.

UMI labels and 5' RACE were used to prepare the TRB cDNA libraries. TCRdb reanalyzed the 5' RACE reads, giving one entry per CDR3 protein sequence and no DNA. Its table records nearly 90,000 distinct CDR3 sequences. These TCRs' antigens remain unknown. Sequencing was performed on naive CXCR3+ CD8+ T cells from blood. Subset here: CD45RO-CCR7+CD27+CD95- naive CD8+ T cells expressing CXCR3 (TNR3+). These receptors all come from a human donor in good health. Some clones in this sample may be carry-over from other donors' samples.

The rearrangement uses TRBV2 and TRBJ2-7. This CDR3 has 18 amino acids. CDR1 and CDR2 from the germline V gene are SNHLY and FYNNEI. The CDR3 protein is CASSEWQRAIRVTYEQYF.

The chain joins TRBV29-1 to TRBJ1-5; the TCRdb D gene call, TRBD1, has no DNA to confirm it. This CDR3 has 15 residues. Germline V gene data show CDR1 as SQVTM and CDR2 as ANQGSEA. The CDR3 sequence: CSVATGPYSNQPQHF.

The V and J genes are TRBV10-3 and TRBJ2-7; the TCRdb D gene call, TRBD1, has no DNA to confirm it. The CDR3 has 14 residues. Germline V gives CDR1 ENHRY, CDR2 SYGVKD. CDR3 sequence: CAISDRDRGYEQYF.

The rearrangement joins TRBV28 to TRBJ2-3. The CDR3 contains 15 residues. Germline CDR1 is MDHEN and CDR2 is SYDVKM. The CDR3 is CASSLGLGGTDTQYF.

V gene TRBV28 combines with J gene TRBJ1-4. The CDR3 loop spans 15 amino acids. Germline V CDR1 and CDR2: MDHEN, SYDVKM. CDR3 sequence: CASSLVWAANEKLFF.

V gene TRBV14 combines with J gene TRBJ2-1. CDR1 and CDR2 (germline): SGHDN, FVKESK. The CDR3 runs to 12 residues. CDR3 sequence: CASSPGVNEQFF. Based on the CDR3 plus reference TRBV14 and TRBJ2-1, the full variable domain is EAGVTQFPSHSVIEKGQTVTLRCDPISGHDNLYWYRRVMGKEIKFLLHFVKESKQDESGMPNNRFLAERTGGTYSTLKVQPAELEDSGVYFCASSPGVNEQFFGPGTRLTVL.

The chain's CDR3 is CATSRPIANTGELFF. V is TRBV15 and J is TRBJ2-2. Germline assignment: CDR1 LNHNV and CDR2 YYDKDF (reference sequence). The CDR3 has 15 amino acids.

The chain carries TRBV28 and TRBJ1-1; the D gene TCRdb calls, TRBD1, cannot be checked with no DNA. Germline CDR1 MDHEN, CDR2 SYDVKM. The CDR3 has 14 residues. The chain's CDR3 is CASRPPWDSPEAFF. Together with reference TRBV28 and TRBJ1-1, the CDR3 gives the full variable domain: DVKVTQSSRYLVKRTGEKVFLECVQDMDHENMFWYRQDPGLGLRLIYFSYDVKMKEKGDIPEGYSVSREKKERFSLILESASTNQTSMYLCASRPPWDSPEAFFGQGTRLTVV.

The chain has TRBV9 and TRBJ2-3; TCRdb reports TRBD2, a call that lacks DNA to check it against. The CDR3 has 16 amino acids. The V gene's germline CDR1 is SGDLS and CDR2 YYNGEE. The CDR3 spells CASSVEGGSGADTQYF.

The genes are TRBV6-2 or TRBV6-3 and TRBJ2-1; TCRdb's D call of TRBD1 is untestable without DNA. The germline gives CDR1 MNHEY, CDR2 SVGEGT. This CDR3 contains 17 residues. The chain's CDR3 is CASSYSERETFYNEQFF.

This chain uses TRBV4-1 with TRBJ1-5. Germline V CDR1 and CDR2: MGHRA, YSYEKL. The CDR3 covers 15 residues. Here the CDR3 reads CASSQGIVGNQPQHF.

The gene calls are TRBV4-2 and TRBJ2-3; TCRdb's D call, TRBD2, is unchecked because there is no DNA. In germline, CDR1 is LGHNA, CDR2 YNFKEQ. This CDR3 has 17 amino acids. CDR3 sequence reads: CASSLTPGSSEGDTQYF.

J is TRBJ2-7 and V is TRBV29-1; the D call of TRBD2 rests on TCRdb alone, since no DNA is present to check it. The V gene's germline CDR1 is SQVTM and CDR2 ANQGSEA. The CDR3 consists of 13 residues. This CDR3 is CSVGYGGDYEQYF.

The V and J genes are TRBV3-1 and TRBJ1-1. CDR1 and CDR2 (germline): LGHDT, YNNKEL (reference sequence). The CDR3 extends over 14 amino acids. CDR3 sequence: CASSRPDAVTEAFF.

The gene calls are TRBV3-1 and TRBJ2-7. This CDR3 has 17 residues. In germline, CDR1 is LGHDT, CDR2 YNNKEL (reference sequence). The CDR3 sequence is CASSQESWGVGSYEQYF.

The gene calls are TRBV25-1 and TRBJ2-7. The germline gives CDR1 MGHDK, CDR2 SYGVNS. The CDR3 is made up of 15 amino acids. CDR3 protein: CASSEYFPDDGEQYF.

V gene TRBV28 combines with J gene TRBJ2-7; the D call of TRBD1 rests on TCRdb alone, since no DNA is present to check it. The germline gives CDR1 MDHEN, CDR2 SYDVKM. The CDR3 loop spans 16 amino acids. This CDR3 is CASITFRDSHSYEQYF.

The chain has TRBV4-2 and TRBJ1-1. Germline V gene lookup returns CDR1 LGHNA and CDR2 YNFKEQ. The CDR3 has 15 residues. This chain's CDR3 is CASSQDGQLDTEAFF.

The chain combines TRBV4-1 with TRBJ2-1; TCRdb returns TRBD2, unconfirmable since there is no DNA. Germline CDR1 MGHRA, CDR2 YSYEKL. This CDR3 is 13 amino acids long. The CDR3 reads CASSQAQAAEQFF.

The chain joins TRBV7-9 to TRBJ1-4; TCRdb names TRBD1, which stays unverified in the absence of DNA. Germline V gene sequence: CDR1 SEHNR, CDR2 FQNEAQ (reference sequence). The CDR3 runs 14 residues. The chain's CDR3 is CASSLGQHNEKLFF.

This chain uses TRBV15 with TRBJ1-6. This CDR3 region has 13 residues. CDR1 is LNHNV, CDR2 YYDKDF, per germline (reference sequence). The CDR3 here is CATSRDGNSPLHF.

This sequence joins TRBV7-3 and TRBJ2-7. Germline V gives CDR1 SGHTA, CDR2 FQGTGA. This CDR3 contains 15 residues. The CDR3 spells CASSLTAGSPYEQYF.

This chain links TRBV7-9 with TRBJ2-1; checking the TCRdb D call of TRBD1 is not possible without DNA. The CDR3 is 15 amino acids. The germline gives CDR1 SEHNR, CDR2 FQNEAQ (reference sequence). This CDR3 reads CASSYRDRPFNEQFF. Complete variable domain (other parts from reference TRBV7-9 and TRBJ2-1): DTGVSQNPRHKITKRGQNVTFRCDPISEHNRLYWYRQTLGQGPEFLTYFQNEAQLEKSRLLSDRFSAERPKGSFSTLEIQRTEQGDSAMYLCASSYRDRPFNEQFFGPGTRLTVL.

The chain is built from TRBV7-2 and TRBJ2-7; TCRdb reports TRBD1, a call that lacks DNA to check it against. The CDR3 length is 11 residues. CDR1 is SGHTA and CDR2 is FQGNSA in the germline V gene. Here the CDR3 reads CASSAGIEQYF.

The chain joins TRBV12-5 to TRBJ2-5; the TCRdb D gene call, TRBD2, has no DNA to confirm it. The CDR3 spans 13 residues. Looked up from germline, CDR1 is LGHNT and CDR2 is FRNRAP. CDR3: CASRAGLGETQYF.

CDR3 in amino acids: CASSQPNIQASSGANVLTF. The chain employs TRBV4-1 and TRBJ2-6; lacking DNA, the TRBD1 call made by TCRdb goes unchecked. The CDR3 runs 19 residues. Germline values: CDR1 MGHRA, CDR2 YSYEKL.

The V and J genes are TRBV29-1 and TRBJ1-2; TCRdb's D gene call, TRBD1, goes unchecked for lack of DNA. In germline, CDR1 is SQVTM, CDR2 ANQGSEA. The length of the CDR3 is 11 residues. CDR3 in amino acids: CSVEDRGGYTF. The full variable domain, its missing parts supplied by reference TRBV29-1 and TRBJ1-2, is SAVISQKPSRDICQRGTSLTIQCQVDSQVTMMFWYRQQPGQSLTLIATANQGSEATYESGFVIDKFPISRPNLTFSTLTVSNMSPEDSSIYLCSVEDRGGYTFGSGTRLTVV.

The rearrangement uses TRBV6-1 and TRBJ1-4. Germline CDR1 MNHNS, CDR2 SASEGT. The CDR3 totals 17 residues. CDR3 sequence reads: CASSEIEGTATNEKLFF.

CDR3 in amino acids: CARHLRDNYGYTF. This chain connects TRBV14 to TRBJ1-2; lacking DNA, the TRBD1 call made by TCRdb goes unchecked. The CDR3 runs to 13 residues. The germline V gene has CDR1 SGHDN and CDR2 FVKESK.

The rearrangement joins TRBV20-1 to TRBJ2-1; TCRdb's D call, TRBD2, is unchecked because there is no DNA. CDR1 and CDR2 (germline): DFQATT, SNEGSKA (reference sequence). The CDR3 covers 14 residues. The CDR3 protein is CSATAASRRNEQFF.